Presented here are 9 T cell receptor beta chains from one specimen sequenced in a study of T cells in tuberculosis. Generated by immunoSEQ multiplex PCR, the TCRdb table keeps only in-frame clones and is missing some. In the table there are about 58,000 clones, 88% of which are singletons. After thawing and overnight rest, PBMC were stained with GMM-loaded CD1B tetramer, viability dye and anti-CD3 for sorting. CD1B tetramers were loaded with Rhodococcus equi-derived C32 glucose monomycolate. The specimen sequenced was CD1b-GMM tetramer-negative cells sorted from PBMCs. Receptors were obtained from an adult woman with latent tuberculosis.

The V call is TRBV29-1, the J call TRBJ1-2; 9 bases are shared with TRBD1. After removal of 5 bases from V and 4 bases from J, the junction contained 17 bases not matched to a gene. The CDR3 is made up of 17 amino acids. Germline CDR1 SQVTM, CDR2 ANQGSEA. Here the CDR3 reads CSVMFGLGQGRGYGYTF. The CDR3 DNA is TGCAGCGTTATGTTCGGCCTCGGACAGGGGAGGGGCTATGGCTACACCTTC.

The V and J genes are TRBV13 and TRBJ2-1; TRBD2 aligns across 13 bases. Germline V gives CDR1 PRHDT, CDR2 FYEKMQ (reference sequence). This CDR3 is built from 16 residues. The J segment lost 7 bases and the V segment lost 5 bases, leaving 8 bases of the junction unmatched. CDR3 region: CASSHRLAGGWNEQFF. DNA of the CDR3: TGTGCCAGCAGCCACCGACTAGCGGGGGGCTGGAATGAGCAGTTCTTC. The variable domain in full, with the rest retrieved from reference TRBV13 and TRBJ2-1, is AAGVIQSPRHLIKEKRETATLKCYPIPRHDTVYWYQQGPGQDPQFLISFYEKMQSDKGSIPDRFSAQQFSDYHSELNMSSLELGDSALYFCASSHRLAGGWNEQFFGPGTRLTVL.

This clone is labeled medium-sized. The chain couples TRBV19 to TRBJ1-3; 7 bases fit TRBD1. Germline-derived CDR1 and CDR2 are LNHDA and SQIVND (reference sequence). CDR3 length: 16 amino acids. V trimming: 4 bases; J trimming: 3 bases; junction bases outside the gene matches: 9. DNA for the CDR3: TGTGCCAGTAGTACGATGGGACAGAAATATGGAAACACCATATATTTT. It encodes CASSTMGQKYGNTIYF.

The chain has TRBV6-5 and TRBJ2-7; a possible D gene is TRBD1 (6 bases). The germline CDR1 and CDR2 sequences are MNHEY and SVGAGI. The ends were cut back, 3 bases at V and 6 bases at J, with 21 bases in the middle. The CDR3 length is 16 residues. DNA for the CDR3: TGTGCCAGCAGTTATGAGTCTCGAGTAGCAGGGGCCGAGCAGTACTTC. This translates into CASSYESRVAGAEQYF.

The J gene is TRBJ1-2, the V gene TRBV16; D gene uncertain. V was pared by 4 bases and J by 2 bases, with 11 bases between. The CDR3 sequence is 14 residues long. Germline lookup yields CDR1 KGHSY and CDR2 FQNENV. CDR3 coding DNA: TGTGCCAGCAGCCCAACACCGGGGAACTATGGCTACACCTTC. It codes for CASSPTPGNYGYTF.

The rearrangement links TRBV10-3 to TRBJ2-7; no definite D call. The CDR3 length is 14 residues. The V and J ends lost 2 bases and 2 bases respectively, with 10 bases between them. Germline CDR1 and CDR2: ENHRY and SYGVKD. CDR3 loop: CAISELRGPYEQYF. The CDR3 bases are TGTGCCATCAGTGAGCTGCGAGGTCCCTACGAGCAGTACTTC.

The chain couples TRBV29-1 to TRBJ1-1; D is undetermined. This CDR3 has 10 amino acids. Looked up from germline, CDR1 is SQVTM and CDR2 is ANQGSEA. Trimming cost V 4 bases and J 11 bases, with 11 bases left between them. The CDR3 nucleotides are TGCAGCGTTGCGCCCCTCGGGGCTTTCTTT. Translating it yields CSVAPLGAFF.

V gene TRBV5-6 combines with J gene TRBJ2-7, with D perhaps matching TRBD1 (5 bases). Trimming took off 4 bases at V and 0 bases at J, with 14 bases between the two ends. The CDR3 runs 15 residues. Germline CDR1 is SGHDT and CDR2 is YYEEEE. The chain's CDR3 is CASSLDSLSSYEQYF. In DNA, the CDR3 is TGTGCCAGCAGCCTTGACAGTTTAAGCTCCTACGAGCAGTACTTC.

The chain joins TRBV7-9 to TRBJ2-7, with 8 bases aligning to TRBD2. In germline, CDR1 is SEHNR, CDR2 FQNEAQ (reference sequence). The CDR3 covers 14 residues. After removal of 2 bases from V and 5 bases from J, the junction contained 5 bases not matched to a gene. The CDR3 region is CASSLPGTRHEQYF. The CDR3 nucleotides read TGTGCCAGCAGCTTACCCGGGACTAGACACGAGCAGTACTTC.